These 30 T cell receptor beta chains came from one sample sequenced in a study of T cell responses to AZD1222 COVID-19 vaccine. Profiling relied on immunoSEQ multiplex PCR, and the TCRdb table lists in-frame clones only, not all of them. The profile shows 100,000 to 150,000 clones, about 89% of them singletons. Sequencing was performed on peripheral blood, taken on day 0 of AZD1222 vaccination. These receptors were obtained from an adult in good health.

The V call is TRBV3-1 (or the pseudogene TRBV3-2), the J call TRBJ1-2; maybe TRBD1 (5 bases). The CDR3 runs to 12 residues. V dropped 4 bases and J dropped 8 bases, with 11 bases sitting between them. Per the germline V gene, CDR1 is LGHDT and CDR2 is YNNKEL (reference sequence). The CDR3 sequence: CASSPDTAGYTF. Written as DNA, the CDR3 is TGTGCCAGCAGCCCGGACACCGCCGGCTACACCTTC.

The V call is TRBV7-8, the J call TRBJ2-5, with a weak D call TRBD1 (5 bases). CDR1 is SGHVS and CDR2 is FQNEAQ in the germline V gene. The CDR3 has 12 residues. V was pared by 4 bases and J by 4 bases, with 7 bases between. The CDR3 loop is CASSSTGETQYF. DNA for the CDR3: TGTGCCAGCAGCTCAACAGGAGAGACCCAGTACTTC.

With respect to this clone: At the DNA level, this CDR3 is encoded by other sequences in the same sample as well. The chain carries TRBV4-1 and TRBJ2-5; D may be TRBD1 or TRBD2 (5 bases each). This CDR3 spans 14 amino acids. Germline V gene lookup returns CDR1 MGHRA and CDR2 YSYEKL. V lost 0 bases to trimming and J lost 4 bases, with 9 bases between them. Here the CDR3 reads CASSQDEGRETQYF. The CDR3 coding sequence is TGCGCCAGCAGCCAAGATGAGGGGCGAGAGACCCAGTACTTC.

Only one count was recorded for this clone. The CDR3 loop reads CASSSDSGGLPYEQYF. DNA for the CDR3: TGTGCCAGCAGCTCGGATAGCGGGGGCCTACCCTACGAGCAGTACTTC. The chain carries TRBV7-2 and TRBJ2-7; 9 positions match TRBD2. Germline CDR1 is SGHTA and CDR2 is FQGNSA. The V and J ends lost 4 bases and 2 bases, in that order; junction bases with no gene match: 9. This CDR3 has 16 amino acids.

The V and J genes are TRBV23-1 and TRBJ1-1; perhaps TRBD1 as D (5 bases). TRBV23-1 is placed among ORFs of uncertain function. The CDR3 totals 18 residues. Trimming took off 0 bases at V and 0 bases at J, with 17 bases between the two ends. The CDR3 reads CASSQSEGLLGLNTEAFF. CDR3 sequence (DNA): TGCGCCAGCAGTCAATCGGAGGGGTTGTTGGGGTTGAACACTGAAGCTTTCTTT.

The V gene is TRBV7-8, the J gene TRBJ2-7, with 7 nucleotides matching TRBD2. V dropped 8 bases and J dropped 0; count of bases not matched to a gene: 7. The CDR3 is 14 residues long. Germline V gives CDR1 SGHVS, CDR2 FQNEAQ. CDR3: CASGWEGASYEQYF. The CDR3 DNA reads TGTGCCAGCGGATGGGAGGGTGCCTCCTACGAGCAGTACTTC.

This chain links TRBV5-1 with TRBJ1-1; the D is unclear. Between the trimmed V and J ends, which lost 0 bases and 1 base, there was a span of 7 bases. CDR3 length: 14 residues. Per the germline V gene, CDR1 is SGHRS and CDR2 is YFSETQ. The CDR3 sequence: CASSLVGSNTEAFF. The CDR3 coding sequence is TGCGCCAGCAGCTTGGTCGGGTCGAACACTGAAGCTTTCTTT.

This sequence joins TRBV3-1 (or the pseudogene TRBV3-2) and TRBJ1-6; tentatively, D is TRBD1 (5 bases). The CDR3 runs to 16 residues. Germline V gives CDR1 LGHDT, CDR2 YNNKEL (reference sequence). Trimming took off 1 base at V and 7 bases at J, with 14 bases between the two ends. The CDR3 sequence: CASSQGTGTNNSPLHF. As DNA, the CDR3 is TGTGCCAGCAGCCAAGGTACAGGCACTAACAATTCACCCCTCCACTTT.

The chain employs TRBV3-1 (or the pseudogene TRBV3-2) and TRBJ2-3, with D unresolved. V was pared by 4 bases and J by 1 base, with 9 bases between. Germline CDR1 is LGHDT and CDR2 is YNNKEL (reference sequence). CDR3 length: 14 amino acids. The CDR3 DNA reads as TGTGCCAGCAGCCCGCCGGCGGGCACAGATACGCAGTATTTT. Its translation is CASSPPAGTDTQYF.

This chain connects TRBV12-3 or TRBV12-4 to TRBJ2-3; D is possibly TRBD2 (6 bases). Trimming cost V 7 bases and J 6 bases, with 11 bases left between them. This CDR3 is built from 12 residues. This CDR3 reads CASTNRGDTQYF. CDR3 nucleotide sequence: TGTGCCAGCACCAACCGGGGGGATACGCAGTATTTT.

The V gene is TRBV7-6, the J gene TRBJ2-3, with a possible D match to TRBD1 (5 bases). V lost 5 bases and J lost 10, with 13 bases in between. The CDR3 covers 12 residues. In germline, CDR1 is SGHVS, CDR2 FNYEAQ. The CDR3 reads CASSQGATAQYF. As DNA, the CDR3 is TGTGCCAGCAGCCAAGGGGCTACGGCGCAGTATTTT.

The chain uses TRBV20-1 and TRBJ1-2; no clear D. The CDR3 extends over 10 amino acids. The germline V gene encodes CDR1 DFQATT and CDR2 SNEGSKA (reference sequence). V dropped 3 bases and J dropped 8 bases, with 7 bases sitting between them. CDR3: CSASSGGYTF. Written as DNA, the CDR3 is TGCAGTGCTAGTAGTGGAGGCTACACCTTC.

The chain is built from TRBV5-1 and TRBJ2-5; 9 bases are shared with TRBD1. V was clipped by 0 bases and J by 2 bases; unmatched bases: 2. The CDR3 is made up of 15 amino acids. Germline CDR1 reads SGHRS; CDR2 reads YFSETQ. CDR3 sequence (DNA): TGCGCCAGCAGCTTGGGGGACAGGGAACAAGAGACCCAGTACTTC. Translated, it gives CASSLGDREQETQYF.

The rearrangement joins TRBV28 to TRBJ1-6; D is undetermined. V was clipped by 1 base and J by 7 bases, with 11 bases between them. The CDR3 has 15 amino acids. Looked up from germline, CDR1 is MDHEN and CDR2 is SYDVKM. The CDR3 DNA follows: TGTGCCAGCAGTTTATTACAAGACGGCAATTCACCCCTCCACTTT. Its translation is CASSLLQDGNSPLHF.

V usage is TRBV18 and J usage is TRBJ2-2, with unresolved D. The V and J ends lost 3 bases and 1 base respectively, with 12 bases between them. Germline lookup yields CDR1 KGHSH and CDR2 LQKENI. CDR3 size: 16 residues. CDR3 nucleotide sequence: TGTGCCAGCTCACCCGACCGGAAGGGGAACACCGGGGAGCTGTTTTTT. Protein product: CASSPDRKGNTGELFF.

The CDR3 DNA follows: TGTGCCAGCAGCGCCGGACTAGCGGGGGCCTCCTACAATGAGCAGTTCTTC. Amino acids: CASSAGLAGASYNEQFF. The chain combines TRBV9 with TRBJ2-1, with TRBD2 identical over 13 bases. This CDR3 comprises 17 residues. Trimming cost V 3 bases and J 0 bases; bases outside gene matches: 3. CDR1 and CDR2 from the germline V gene are SGDLS and YYNGEE.

The chain uses TRBV7-7 and TRBJ1-3, with TRBD1 as a possible D gene (6 bases). CDR1 is SSHAT and CDR2 is FNYEAQ in the germline V gene (reference sequence). Trimming took off 5 bases at V and 2 bases at J, with 13 bases between the two ends. The CDR3 runs 15 residues. CDR3 in amino acids: CASSANREPGNTIYF. The CDR3 nucleotides are TGTGCCAGCAGCGCGAACAGGGAACCTGGAAACACCATATATTTT. The variable domain in full, with the rest retrieved from reference TRBV7-7 and TRBJ1-3, is GAGVSQSPRYKVTKRGQDVTLRCDPISSHATLYWYQQALGQGPEFLTYFNYEAQPDKSGLPSDRFSAERPEGSISTLTIQRTEQRDSAMYRCASSANREPGNTIYFGEGSWLTVV.

This clone appeared a few times. V is TRBV7-9 and J is TRBJ2-2; 15 bases line up with TRBD2. Trimming at V came to 5 bases and at J to 5 bases, leaving 0 bases not matched to a gene. The germline V gene encodes CDR1 SEHNR and CDR2 FQNEAQ (reference sequence). CDR3 length equals 15 residues. The DNA for the CDR3 is TGTGCCAGCAGCGGGACTAGCGGGAGGACCGGGGAGCTGTTTTTT. Its translation is CASSGTSGRTGELFF.

In DNA, the CDR3 is TGTGCCAGCAGCGCCGGACAGGGGGCCTATGGCTACACCTTC. The encoded protein is CASSAGQGAYGYTF. The chain joins TRBV9 to TRBJ1-2, with 11 bases that match TRBD1. CDR1 and CDR2 (germline): SGDLS, YYNGEE. The CDR3 has 14 amino acids. Trimming removed 3 bases from V and 4 bases from J; junction bases left unmatched: 2.

The chain joins TRBV25-1 to TRBJ2-5; 15 nucleotides match TRBD2. CDR3 length: 16 amino acids. Germline V gene data show CDR1 as MGHDK and CDR2 as SYGVNS. V was pared by 6 bases and J by 1 base, with 3 bases of the junction left unmatched. The CDR3 DNA reads as TGTGCCAGCAGGGGGACTAGCGGGAGGAGCCAAGAGACCCAGTACTTC. Translation: CASRGTSGRSQETQYF.

This chain uses TRBV2 with TRBJ1-4; possibly TRBD1 for D (6 bases). This CDR3 has 15 residues. Trimming shortened V by 4 bases and J by 1 base, and 10 bases separated the two germline ends. CDR1 and CDR2 (germline): SNHLY, FYNNEI. CDR3 amino acids: CASSGVQGTNEKLFF. The CDR3 bases are TGTGCCAGCAGTGGTGTACAGGGAACTAATGAAAAACTGTTTTTT.

The V call is TRBV30, the J call TRBJ2-3; D could derive from TRBD1 or TRBD2 (6 bases each). This CDR3 spans 15 amino acids. CDR1 and CDR2 from the germline V gene are GTSNPN and SVGIG (reference sequence). The V and J ends lost 0 bases and 4 bases respectively, with 14 bases between them. This CDR3 reads CAWSVRGLTADTQYF. The DNA of the CDR3 is TGTGCCTGGAGTGTACGGGGGCTCACAGCAGATACGCAGTATTTT.

The V call is TRBV11-2, the J call TRBJ2-1; 11 bases are shared with TRBD2. Germline CDR1 and CDR2: SGHAT and FQNNGV. The length of the CDR3 is 15 residues. The ends lost 5 bases at V and 6 bases at J; junction bases unmatched: 6. CDR3 bases: TGTGCCAGCAGCCGGCTAGCGGGAGGAGGCAATGAGCAGTTCTTC. It yields the protein CASSRLAGGGNEQFF. Full variable domain (missing parts from reference TRBV11-2 and TRBJ2-1): EAGVAQSPRYKIIEKRQSVAFWCNPISGHATLYWYQQILGQGPKLLIQFQNNGVVDDSQLPKDRFSAERLKGVDSTLKIQPAKLEDSAVYLCASSRLAGGGNEQFFGPGTRLTVL.

Remarks on this clone: One end of the junction does not line up with germline, which may come from a read error. V gene TRBV5-5 combines with J gene TRBJ2-5; D is undetermined. CDR1 and CDR2 (germline): SGHKS, YYEKEE (reference sequence). The CDR3 length is 13 residues. Written as DNA, the CDR3 is TGTGCCAGCAGCTTGACTGTCAGAGAGGCCCAGTACTTC. Its protein product is CASSLTVREAQYF.

V usage is TRBV3-1 (or the pseudogene TRBV3-2) and J usage is TRBJ2-7; TRBD1 aligns across 7 bases. Germline V gives CDR1 LGHDT, CDR2 YNNKEL (reference sequence). The CDR3 loop spans 14 amino acids. With 4 bases clipped from V and 0 bases from J, the junction kept 3 bases outside the gene matches. The CDR3 coding sequence is TGTGCCAGCAGCCGACAGGGCGCCTCCTACGAGCAGTACTTC. This gives the protein CASSRQGASYEQYF.

V is TRBV30 and J is TRBJ2-3; 11 bases align to TRBD2. The V segment lost 2 bases and the J segment 4 bases; nucleotides outside the gene matches: 11. CDR1 and CDR2 from the germline V gene are GTSNPN and SVGIG (reference sequence). This CDR3 has 17 amino acids. CDR3 amino acids: CAWSPTRVSGGADTQYF. The CDR3 DNA reads as TGTGCCTGGAGTCCCACGAGGGTTAGCGGGGGGGCAGATACGCAGTATTTT. Together with reference TRBV30 and TRBJ2-3, the CDR3 gives the full variable domain: SQTIHQWPATLVQPVGSPLSLECTVEGTSNPNLYWYRQAAGRGLQLLFYSVGIGQISSEVPQNLSASRPQDRQFILSSKKLLLSDSGFYLCAWSPTRVSGGADTQYFGPGTRLTVL.

This sequence joins TRBV3-1 (or the pseudogene TRBV3-2) and TRBJ1-6; 10 nucleotides align to TRBD1. CDR1 is LGHDT, CDR2 YNNKEL, per germline (reference sequence). CDR3 length equals 15 residues. Trimming at V came to 5 bases and at J to 9 bases, leaving 7 bases not matched to a gene. CDR3 DNA sequence: TGTGCCAGCAGCTACGCCGGGACAGGGGCTTCACCCCTCCACTTT. Its translation: CASSYAGTGASPLHF.

V gene TRBV18 combines with J gene TRBJ2-1; 7 positions match TRBD2. The CDR3 is 14 amino acids. Germline V CDR1 and CDR2: KGHSH, LQKENI. V shed 3 bases, J shed 8 bases, and the junction held 7 bases outside the gene matches. CDR3 loop: CASSPGGSLYEQFF. The CDR3 region has the DNA TGTGCCAGCTCACCTGGCGGGAGTTTGTATGAGCAGTTCTTC.

This chain uses TRBV27 with TRBJ1-6; no clear D. Germline CDR1 MNHEY, CDR2 SMNVEV (reference sequence). The V and J ends lost 6 bases and 0 bases respectively, with 12 bases between them. The CDR3 has 16 amino acids. This CDR3 reads CASRLGWSSYNSPLHF. CDR3 in DNA: TGTGCCAGCAGACTTGGGTGGAGCTCCTATAATTCACCCCTCCACTTT.

This CDR3 reads CASSLPRNNSPLHF. The CDR3 DNA sequence: TGTGCCAGCAGTTTGCCCCGGAATAATTCACCCCTCCACTTT. This sequence joins TRBV27 and TRBJ1-6, with D unclear. The CDR3 has 14 amino acids. The ends were cut back, 3 bases at V and 5 bases at J, with 8 bases in the middle. Germline V CDR1 and CDR2: MNHEY, SMNVEV (reference sequence).